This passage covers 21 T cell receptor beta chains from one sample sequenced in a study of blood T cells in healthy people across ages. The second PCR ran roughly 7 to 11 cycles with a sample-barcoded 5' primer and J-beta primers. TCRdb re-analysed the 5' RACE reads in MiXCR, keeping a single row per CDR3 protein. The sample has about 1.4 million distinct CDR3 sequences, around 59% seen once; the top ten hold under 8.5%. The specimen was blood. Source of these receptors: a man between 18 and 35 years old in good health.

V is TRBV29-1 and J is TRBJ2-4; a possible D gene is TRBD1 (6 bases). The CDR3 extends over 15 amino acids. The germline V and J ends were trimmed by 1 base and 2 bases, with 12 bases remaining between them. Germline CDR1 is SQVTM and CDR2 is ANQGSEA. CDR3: CSVEGVTGTKNIQYF. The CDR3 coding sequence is TGCAGCGTTGAAGGGGTAACAGGGACCAAAAACATTCAGTACTTC. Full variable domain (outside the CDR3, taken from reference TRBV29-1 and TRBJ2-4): SAVISQKPSRDICQRGTSLTIQCQVDSQVTMMFWYRQQPGQSLTLIATANQGSEATYESGFVIDKFPISRPNLTFSTLTVSNMSPEDSSIYLCSVEGVTGTKNIQYFGAGTRLSVL.

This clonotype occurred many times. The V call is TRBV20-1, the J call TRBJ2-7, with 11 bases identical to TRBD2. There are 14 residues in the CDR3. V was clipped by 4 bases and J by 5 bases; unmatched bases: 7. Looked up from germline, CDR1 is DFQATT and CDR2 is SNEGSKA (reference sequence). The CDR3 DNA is TGCAGTGCTAAAGAACTAGCGGGAGTAAACGAGCAGTACTTC. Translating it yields CSAKELAGVNEQYF.

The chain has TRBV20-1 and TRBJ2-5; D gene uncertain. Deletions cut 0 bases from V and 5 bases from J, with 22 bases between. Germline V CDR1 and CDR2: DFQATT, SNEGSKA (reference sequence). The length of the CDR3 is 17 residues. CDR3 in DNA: TGCAGTGCTAGAGATCCGCAGATCGCCCCTGGGGTTGAGACCCAGTACTTC. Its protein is CSARDPQIAPGVETQYF.

The CDR3 bases are TGTGCCATCAGTGAGAGGGCGGGAGGGAATGACCCCGAGCAGTACTTC. Protein product: CAISERAGGNDPEQYF. The rearrangement joins TRBV10-3 to TRBJ2-4; the match to TRBD2 covers 9 bases. The DNA end is more similar to TRBJ2-7, so the J call may be wrong. This CDR3 region has 16 residues. Germline loops: CDR1 ENHRY, CDR2 SYGVKD.

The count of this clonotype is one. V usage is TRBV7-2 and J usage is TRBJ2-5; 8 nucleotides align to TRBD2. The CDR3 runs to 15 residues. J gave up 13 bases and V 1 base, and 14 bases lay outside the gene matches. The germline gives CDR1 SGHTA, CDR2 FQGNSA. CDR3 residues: CASSLVRGGRGFMYF. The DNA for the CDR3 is TGTGCCAGCAGCTTAGTTCGGGGGGGCAGGGGATTTATGTACTTC.

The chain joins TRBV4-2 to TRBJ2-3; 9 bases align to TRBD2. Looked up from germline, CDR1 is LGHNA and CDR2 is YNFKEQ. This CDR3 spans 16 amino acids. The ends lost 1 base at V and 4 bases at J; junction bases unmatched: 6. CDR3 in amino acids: CASSQGPAGGADTQYF. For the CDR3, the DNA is TGTGCCAGCAGCCAAGGACCAGCGGGGGGTGCAGATACGCAGTATTTT.

The CDR3 bases are TGTGCCAGCAGTTTCGGAGGGATCGGTGGGAGAGCTGGCTACACCTTC. This gives the protein CASSFGGIGGRAGYTF. This chain uses TRBV12-3 or TRBV12-4 with TRBJ1-2; D not certain. The CDR3 is 16 amino acids. The V gene lost 3 bases and the J gene lost 7 bases, with 21 bases spanning the gap.

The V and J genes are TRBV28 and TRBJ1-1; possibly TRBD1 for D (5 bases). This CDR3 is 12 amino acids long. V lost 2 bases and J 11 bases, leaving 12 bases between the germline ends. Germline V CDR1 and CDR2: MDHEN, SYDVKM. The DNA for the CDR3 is TGTGCCAGCAGTTTAAGGGGCGGGAAGGCTTTCTTT. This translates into CASSLRGGKAFF.

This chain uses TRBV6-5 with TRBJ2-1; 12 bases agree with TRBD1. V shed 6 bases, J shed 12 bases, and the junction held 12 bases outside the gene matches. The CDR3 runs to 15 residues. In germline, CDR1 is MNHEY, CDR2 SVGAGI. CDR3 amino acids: CASSPTGTGGSGQFF. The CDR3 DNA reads TGTGCCAGCAGCCCAACCGGGACAGGGGGCAGTGGGCAGTTCTTC.

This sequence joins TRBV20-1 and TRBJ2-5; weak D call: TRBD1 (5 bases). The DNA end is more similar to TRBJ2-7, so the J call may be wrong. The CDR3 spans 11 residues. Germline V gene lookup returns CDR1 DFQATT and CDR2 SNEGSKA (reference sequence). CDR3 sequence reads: CKPGKAYEQYF. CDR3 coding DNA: TGCAAGCCAGGGAAAGCCTACGAGCAGTACTTC.

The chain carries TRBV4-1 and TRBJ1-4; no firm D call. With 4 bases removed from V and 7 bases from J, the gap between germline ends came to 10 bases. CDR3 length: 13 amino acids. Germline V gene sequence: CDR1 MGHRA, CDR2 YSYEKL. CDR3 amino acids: CASSLTWGEKLFF. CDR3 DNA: TGCGCCAGCAGCCTTACATGGGGTGAAAAACTGTTTTTT.

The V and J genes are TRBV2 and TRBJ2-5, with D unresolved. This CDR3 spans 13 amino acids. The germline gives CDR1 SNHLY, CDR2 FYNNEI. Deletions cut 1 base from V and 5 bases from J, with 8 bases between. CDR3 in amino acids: CASSEEVEETQYF. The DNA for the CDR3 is TGTGCCAGCAGTGAAGAAGTGGAGGAGACCCAGTACTTC.

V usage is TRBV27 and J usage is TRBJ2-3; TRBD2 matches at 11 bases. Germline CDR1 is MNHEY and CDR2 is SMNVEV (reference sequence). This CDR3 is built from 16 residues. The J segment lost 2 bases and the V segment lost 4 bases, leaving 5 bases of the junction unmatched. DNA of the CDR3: TGTGCCAGCAGTTCGATACTAGCGGGGGACACAGATACGCAGTATTTT. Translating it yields CASSSILAGDTDTQYF.

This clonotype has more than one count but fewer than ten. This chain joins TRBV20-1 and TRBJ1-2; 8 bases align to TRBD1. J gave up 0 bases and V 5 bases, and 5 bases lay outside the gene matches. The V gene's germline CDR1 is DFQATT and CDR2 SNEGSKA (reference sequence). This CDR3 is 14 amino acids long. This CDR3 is CSARGQGANYGYTF. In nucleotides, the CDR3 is TGCAGTGCTCGAGGACAGGGAGCTAACTATGGCTACACCTTC.

The CDR3 loop is CASSQFLAGESDNEQFF. CDR3 coding DNA: TGTGCCAGCAGCCAATTCCTAGCGGGGGAGTCGGACAATGAGCAGTTCTTC. The chain combines TRBV4-2 with TRBJ2-1, with 10 bases matching TRBD2. The V gene end was trimmed by 2 bases and the J gene end by 5 bases; junction bases not matched to a gene: 9. Germline V gene data show CDR1 as LGHNA and CDR2 as YNFKEQ. This CDR3 has 17 amino acids.

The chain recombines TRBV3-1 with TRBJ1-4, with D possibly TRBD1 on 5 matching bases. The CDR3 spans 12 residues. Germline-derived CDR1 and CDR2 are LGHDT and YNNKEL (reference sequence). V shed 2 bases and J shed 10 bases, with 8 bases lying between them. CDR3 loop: CASSQTDRKLFF. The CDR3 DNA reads TGTGCCAGCAGCCAAACCGACAGAAAACTGTTTTTT.

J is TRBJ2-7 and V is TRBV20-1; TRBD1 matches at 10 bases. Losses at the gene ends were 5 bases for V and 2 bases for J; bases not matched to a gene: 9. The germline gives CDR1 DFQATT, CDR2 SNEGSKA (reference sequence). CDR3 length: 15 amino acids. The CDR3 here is CSAQRGDRGPYEQYF. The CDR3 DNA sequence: TGCAGTGCTCAAAGGGGGGACAGGGGTCCCTACGAGCAGTACTTC.

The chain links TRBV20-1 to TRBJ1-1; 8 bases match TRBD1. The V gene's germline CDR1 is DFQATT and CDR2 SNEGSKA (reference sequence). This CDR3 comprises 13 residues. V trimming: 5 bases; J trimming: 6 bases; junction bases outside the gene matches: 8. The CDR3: CSASDRVFAEAFF. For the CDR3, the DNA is TGCAGTGCTTCGGACAGGGTATTCGCTGAAGCTTTCTTT.

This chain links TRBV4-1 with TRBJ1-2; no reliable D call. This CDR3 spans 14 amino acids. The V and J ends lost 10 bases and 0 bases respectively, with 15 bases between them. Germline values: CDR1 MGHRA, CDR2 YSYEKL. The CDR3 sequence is CATTPGLANYGYTF. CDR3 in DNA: TGCGCCACCACACCGGGCCTGGCTAACTATGGCTACACCTTC.

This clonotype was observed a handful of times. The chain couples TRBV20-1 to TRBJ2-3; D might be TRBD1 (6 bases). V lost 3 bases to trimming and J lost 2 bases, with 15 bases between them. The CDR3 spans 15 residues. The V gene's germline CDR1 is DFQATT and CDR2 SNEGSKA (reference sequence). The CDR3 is CSASTGSELTDTQYF. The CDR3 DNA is TGCAGTGCTAGCACAGGGTCGGAACTCACAGATACGCAGTATTTT.

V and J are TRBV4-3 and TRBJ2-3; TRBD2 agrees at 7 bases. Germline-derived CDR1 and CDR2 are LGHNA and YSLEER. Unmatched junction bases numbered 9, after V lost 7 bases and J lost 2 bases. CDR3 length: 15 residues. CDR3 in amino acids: CASKGRSGDTDTQYF. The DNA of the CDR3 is TGCGCCAGCAAGGGCCGGAGCGGGGACACAGATACGCAGTATTTT.